Listed here are 29 T cell receptor beta chains from one sample, sequenced in a study of cytomegalovirus exposure and HLA in healthy donors. With 60 Vbeta and 13 Jbeta primers, the PCR was carried out. Profiled with immunoSEQ multiplex PCR; TCRdb holds only in-frame clones, not every one. The repertoire has roughly 150,000 clones, approximately 80% of them found once; the top ten carry more than 1%. The sample was PBMCs. These receptors all stem from a boy aged 2 to 9 in good health and CMV-seronegative.

This chain joins TRBV9 and TRBJ1-1; TRBD1 might be the D (5 bases). The germline V and J ends were trimmed by 0 bases and 1 base, with 10 bases remaining between them. CDR1 and CDR2 from the germline V gene are SGDLS and YYNGEE. The CDR3 has 15 amino acids. The CDR3 nucleotides are TGTGCCAGCAGCGTAGTGGAAGGGGAGAACACTGAAGCTTTCTTT. Amino acids: CASSVVEGENTEAFF.

V usage is TRBV9 and J usage is TRBJ1-3; D is undetermined. V was pared by 0 bases and J by 2 bases, with 6 bases between. The germline V gene has CDR1 SGDLS and CDR2 YYNGEE. The CDR3 runs 14 residues. CDR3 in DNA: TGTGCCAGCAGCGTAGAGGGAGCTGGAAACACCATATATTTT. Amino acids: CASSVEGAGNTIYF.

The V and J genes are TRBV19 and TRBJ1-5, with D hard to call. The CDR3 extends over 14 amino acids. From germline, CDR1 is LNHDA and CDR2 SQIVND (reference sequence). The V gene lost 3 bases and the J gene lost 4 bases, with 10 bases spanning the gap. CDR3 DNA sequence: TGTGCCAGTAGTATGGTGGTAACAAATCAGCCCCAGCATTTT. Amino acid sequence: CASSMVVTNQPQHF.

The V and J genes are TRBV5-8 and TRBJ1-5, with a possible D match to TRBD1 (5 bases). V was trimmed by 0 bases and J by 4 bases, leaving 14 bases between them. Germline CDR1 reads SGHTS; CDR2 reads YDEGEE. This CDR3 region has 16 residues. CDR3 sequence reads: CASSLALGRVNQPQHF. The CDR3 bases are TGTGCCAGCAGCTTGGCCTTAGGCAGGGTGAATCAGCCCCAGCATTTT.

J is TRBJ2-1 and V is TRBV5-4, with 8 positions matching TRBD2. V gave up 1 base and J gave up 10 bases; unmatched junction bases: 10. Germline V gene lookup returns CDR1 SGHNT and CDR2 YYREEE (reference sequence). The CDR3 extends over 15 amino acids. This CDR3 reads CASSLTGGRRKEQFF. The CDR3 coding sequence is TGTGCCAGCAGCTTGACGGGAGGGCGGAGAAAGGAGCAGTTCTTC. The full variable domain, its missing parts supplied by reference TRBV5-4 and TRBJ2-1, is ETGVTQSPTHLIKTRGQQVTLRCSSQSGHNTVSWYQQALGQGPQFIFQYYREEENGRGNFPPRFSGLQFPNYSSELNVNALELDDSALYLCASSLTGGRRKEQFFGPGTRLTVL.

The chain has TRBV6-1 and TRBJ2-1; weak D call: TRBD1 (5 bases). The CDR3 totals 12 residues. Trimming left V 6 bases short and J 9 bases short, with 12 bases between. Looked up from germline, CDR1 is MNHNS and CDR2 is SASEGT. The CDR3 DNA reads as TGTGCCAGCAGGATAGGGGTTATTGAGCAGTTCTTC. Translating gives CASRIGVIEQFF.

This rearrangement joins TRBV4-3 to TRBJ2-3; the match to TRBD2 covers 10 bases. The junction had 7 bases not matched to a gene; V was cut back by 2 bases and J by 2 bases. Looked up from germline, CDR1 is LGHNA and CDR2 is YSLEER. The CDR3 length is 17 residues. The CDR3 is CASSQSLAGALTDTQYF. The CDR3, as DNA: TGCGCCAGCAGCCAATCTCTAGCGGGGGCCCTCACAGATACGCAGTATTTT.

The rearrangement joins TRBV27 to TRBJ2-3; 8 bases line up with TRBD2. The CDR3 consists of 18 residues. In germline, CDR1 is MNHEY, CDR2 SMNVEV (reference sequence). Trimming at V came to 6 bases and at J to 1 base, leaving 15 bases not matched to a gene. CDR3 in DNA: TGTGCCAGCAGCCGAACCTTCCTCGGGGGGGCGGGCACAGATACGCAGTATTTT. It yields the protein CASSRTFLGGAGTDTQYF.

The chain uses TRBV2 and TRBJ1-2, with unresolved D. CDR1 is SNHLY and CDR2 is FYNNEI in the germline V gene. The CDR3 loop spans 15 amino acids. With 7 bases removed from V and 4 bases from J, the gap between germline ends came to 19 bases. In DNA form, the CDR3 reads TGTGCCAGCACCGGAGGTACTGGCAATGGCTATGGCTACACCTTC. Its translation is CASTGGTGNGYGYTF.

The gene calls are TRBV2 and TRBJ1-4; 7 nucleotides line up with TRBD1. Germline lookup yields CDR1 SNHLY and CDR2 FYNNEI. The CDR3 has 13 residues. Losses at the gene ends were 5 bases for V and 5 bases for J; bases not matched to a gene: 2. CDR3 coding DNA: TGTGCCAGCAGTAACAGGGGAAATGAAAAACTGTTTTTT. It codes for CASSNRGNEKLFF.

The rearrangement uses TRBV7-6 and TRBJ2-5; possibly TRBD2 for D (5 bases). The CDR3 totals 13 residues. V lost 7 bases and J lost 4, with 13 bases in between. Germline loops: CDR1 SGHVS, CDR2 FNYEAQ. The CDR3 nucleotides are TGTGCCAGCAAGCGGTCGCACCGAGAGACCCAGTACTTC. It encodes CASKRSHRETQYF.

J is TRBJ2-3 and V is TRBV9; 11 bases line up with TRBD2. Trimming took 0 bases from V and 0 from J; bases not matched to a gene: 0. Germline-derived CDR1 and CDR2 are SGDLS and YYNGEE. There are 16 residues in the CDR3. This chain's CDR3 is CASSVVAGGSTDTQYF. CDR3 nucleotide sequence: TGTGCCAGCAGCGTAGTAGCGGGGGGGAGCACAGATACGCAGTATTTT.

The V and J genes are TRBV2 and TRBJ2-3, with D possibly TRBD1 on 6 matching bases. This CDR3 is built from 16 residues. Trimming shortened V by 2 bases and J by 6 bases, and 18 bases separated the two germline ends. Germline CDR1 SNHLY, CDR2 FYNNEI. CDR3 amino acids: CASSEKGDQRTDTQYF. CDR3 DNA: TGTGCCAGCAGTGAAAAGGGGGACCAGAGGACGGATACGCAGTATTTT. The full variable domain, completed using reference TRBV2 and TRBJ2-3, is EPEVTQTPSHQVTQMGQEVILRCVPISNHLYFYWYRQILGQKVEFLVSFYNNEISEKSEIFDDQFSVERPDGSNFTLKIRSTKLEDSAMYFCASSEKGDQRTDTQYFGPGTRLTVL.

V and J are TRBV10-3 and TRBJ1-2, with D unclear. Germline CDR1 and CDR2: ENHRY and SYGVKD. Trimming cost V 3 bases and J 4 bases, with 12 bases left between them. The length of the CDR3 is 14 residues. CDR3 nucleotides: TGTGCCATCAGTGATTCGGTGCTGGTCTATGGCTACACCTTC. Protein product: CAISDSVLVYGYTF.

The rearrangement joins TRBV18 to TRBJ2-1, with 15 bases aligning to TRBD2. The CDR3 sequence is 18 residues long. V trimming: 6 bases; J trimming: 0 bases; junction bases outside the gene matches: 6. CDR1 and CDR2 from the germline V gene are KGHSH and LQKENI. CDR3 sequence: CASSQGTSGGFSYNEQFF. The CDR3, as DNA: TGTGCCAGCTCTCAGGGGACTAGCGGGGGGTTCTCCTACAATGAGCAGTTCTTC.

The chain combines TRBV7-6 with TRBJ2-7; 10 nucleotides agree with TRBD2. J lost 4 bases, V lost 1 base, and 7 bases had no gene match. The CDR3 consists of 16 residues. Per the germline V gene, CDR1 is SGHVS and CDR2 is FNYEAQ. DNA for the CDR3: TGTGCCAGCAGCTTAGGAGGCCTAGCGGGAGATTACGAGCAGTACTTC. It is translated as CASSLGGLAGDYEQYF.

The rearrangement links TRBV19 to TRBJ2-1; 7 bases are a match to TRBD1. Trimming at V came to 5 bases and at J to 2 bases, leaving 6 bases not matched to a gene. There are 15 residues in the CDR3. Germline V lookup: CDR1 LNHDA, CDR2 SQIVND (reference sequence). The CDR3: CASSGNRGPYNEQFF. For the CDR3, the DNA is TGTGCCAGTAGTGGGAACAGGGGCCCCTACAATGAGCAGTTCTTC. The full variable domain, in which reference TRBV19 and TRBJ2-1 provide the parts outside the CDR3, is DGGITQSPKYLFRKEGQNVTLSCEQNLNHDAMYWYRQDPGQGLRLIYYSQIVNDFQKGDIAEGYSVSREKKESFPLTVTSAQKNPTAFYLCASSGNRGPYNEQFFGPGTRLTVL.

The rearrangement links TRBV6-1 to TRBJ2-5, with D unresolved. Germline lookup yields CDR1 MNHNS and CDR2 SASEGT. The CDR3 is made up of 16 amino acids. V lost 3 bases and J 1 base, leaving 15 bases between the germline ends. The DNA of the CDR3 is TGTGCCAGCAGTGATCGAGTCTGGCCTAGCCAAGAGACCCAGTACTTC. Its protein is CASSDRVWPSQETQYF.

This clone was observed a single time. The chain carries TRBV19 and TRBJ2-2; maybe TRBD2 (5 bases). This CDR3 spans 16 amino acids. The germline V and J ends were trimmed by 3 bases and 6 bases, with 17 bases remaining between them. The germline CDR1 and CDR2 sequences are LNHDA and SQIVND (reference sequence). In nucleotides, the CDR3 is TGTGCCAGTAGTATTACCCCCGGGGTCCCGGCCGGGGAGCTGTTTTTT. Translated: CASSITPGVPAGELFF.

V and J are TRBV30 and TRBJ1-3; D is unresolved. Germline V gene sequence: CDR1 GTSNPN, CDR2 SVGIG (reference sequence). Trimming left V 0 bases short and J 2 bases short, with 8 bases between. This CDR3 has 14 amino acids. The CDR3 DNA sequence: TGTGCCTGGAGTGTTGGAACAGCTGGAAACACCATATATTTT. Translated: CAWSVGTAGNTIYF.

The sample holds one count of this clone. CDR3 DNA sequence: TGTGCCAGCAGCTTGGTGCAAAGGACAGAAGATGAAGCTTTCTTT. Its protein is CASSLVQRTEDEAFF. The genes are TRBV5-6 and TRBJ1-1, with a tentative D call TRBD1 (6 bases). The CDR3 runs to 15 residues. Germline V gene sequence: CDR1 SGHDT, CDR2 YYEEEE. Trimming stripped 0 bases from V and 7 bases from J, with 16 bases between.

The chain couples TRBV27 to TRBJ2-7; no reliable D call. The CDR3 totals 14 residues. Germline loops: CDR1 MNHEY, CDR2 SMNVEV (reference sequence). V shed 5 bases and J shed 2 bases, with 13 bases lying between them. CDR3 loop: CASSPDTRTYEQYV. In DNA form, the CDR3 reads TGTGCCAGCAGTCCCGACACGAGAACCTACGAGCAGTACGTC.

The V call is TRBV30, the J call TRBJ1-2, with D tentatively TRBD1 (6 bases). V lost 1 base and J 7 bases, leaving 10 bases between the germline ends. The CDR3 has 12 residues. Germline V gives CDR1 GTSNPN, CDR2 SVGIG (reference sequence). The CDR3 DNA reads TGTGCCTGGAGTGGGACAGTAAGTGGCTACACCTTC. Its protein is CAWSGTVSGYTF. Variable domain in full (rest from reference TRBV30 and TRBJ1-2): SQTIHQWPATLVQPVGSPLSLECTVEGTSNPNLYWYRQAAGRGLQLLFYSVGIGQISSEVPQNLSASRPQDRQFILSSKKLLLSDSGFYLCAWSGTVSGYTFGSGTRLTVV.

The CDR3: CASSRGASEQFF. The CDR3 DNA reads as TGTGCCAGCAGCCGCGGGGCCAGTGAGCAGTTCTTC. This chain connects TRBV14 to TRBJ2-1; D perhaps matches TRBD2 (6 bases). V was clipped by 4 bases and J by 9 bases, with 10 bases between them. This CDR3 is built from 12 residues. The germline CDR1 and CDR2 sequences are SGHDN and FVKESK.

The V and J genes are TRBV6-1 and TRBJ1-6, with D tentatively TRBD1 (5 bases). This CDR3 has 15 residues. V lost 5 bases, J lost 6 bases, and 14 bases lay in between. The germline gives CDR1 MNHNS, CDR2 SASEGT. Here the CDR3 DNA reads TGTGCCAGCAGTACCACAGGAGACTTTAATTCACCCCTCCACTTT. Translation: CASSTTGDFNSPLHF.

About this clone: A junction boundary mismatches the germline segment, possibly from a read error. The gene calls are TRBV7-9 and TRBJ1-3; D uncertain. The CDR3 runs to 13 residues. From germline, CDR1 is SEHNR and CDR2 FQNEAQ (reference sequence). The CDR3 here is CSSSFASGNTIYF. CDR3 DNA sequence: TGTTCCAGCAGCTTCGCGTCGGGAAACACCATATATTTT.

The V call is TRBV30, the J call TRBJ2-5; D may be TRBD2 (7 bases). This CDR3 spans 14 amino acids. Trimming left V 0 bases short and J 4 bases short, with 12 bases between. Germline V gene data show CDR1 as GTSNPN and CDR2 as SVGIG (reference sequence). Here the CDR3 DNA reads TGTGCCTGGAGTGTTGAGGGGGAGGGAGAGACCCAGTACTTC. Amino acids: CAWSVEGEGETQYF.

With regard to this clone: Within the sample, other DNA sequences also encode this same CDR3. The genes are TRBV19 and TRBJ1-1, with a tentative D call TRBD1 (5 bases). Per germline, CDR1 LNHDA and CDR2 SQIVND (reference sequence). V was trimmed by 3 bases and J by 0 bases, leaving 8 bases between them. The CDR3 has 14 residues. Written as DNA, the CDR3 is TGTGCCAGTAGTATCCAGGGTATGAACACTGAAGCTTTCTTT. Translating it yields CASSIQGMNTEAFF.

This clone was seen only once. The CDR3 DNA sequence: TGTGCCAGCAGCTTAGATGCGGGGGACTACAATGAGCAGTTCTTC. This codes for CASSLDAGDYNEQFF. The gene calls are TRBV7-9 and TRBJ2-1, with 7 bases matching TRBD2. CDR1 SEHNR and CDR2 FQNEAQ come from the germline V gene (reference sequence). CDR3 size: 15 residues. J was trimmed by 3 bases and V by 1 base; bases with no gene match: 3.